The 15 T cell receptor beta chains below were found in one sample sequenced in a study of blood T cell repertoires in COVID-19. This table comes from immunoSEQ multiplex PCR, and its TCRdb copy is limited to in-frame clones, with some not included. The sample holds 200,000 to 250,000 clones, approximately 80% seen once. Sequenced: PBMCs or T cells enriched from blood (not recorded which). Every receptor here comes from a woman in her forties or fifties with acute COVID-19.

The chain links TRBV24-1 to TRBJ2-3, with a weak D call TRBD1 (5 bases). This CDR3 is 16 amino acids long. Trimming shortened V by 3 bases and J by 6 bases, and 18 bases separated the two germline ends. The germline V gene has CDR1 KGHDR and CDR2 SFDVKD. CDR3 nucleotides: TGTGCCACCAGTGATAGGGGTTCCAATTCACAGGATACGCAGTATTTT. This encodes CATSDRGSNSQDTQYF.

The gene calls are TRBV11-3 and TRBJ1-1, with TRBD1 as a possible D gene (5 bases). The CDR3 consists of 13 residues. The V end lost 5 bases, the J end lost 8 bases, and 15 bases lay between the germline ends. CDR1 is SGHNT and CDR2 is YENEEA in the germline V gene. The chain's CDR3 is CASSNRQIAEAFF. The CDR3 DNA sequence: TGTGCCAGCAGCAACAGACAGATCGCCGAAGCTTTCTTT.

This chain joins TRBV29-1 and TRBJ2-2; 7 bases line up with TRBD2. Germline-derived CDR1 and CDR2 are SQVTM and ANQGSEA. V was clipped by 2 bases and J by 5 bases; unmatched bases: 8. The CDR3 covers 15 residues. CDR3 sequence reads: CSVERASGRTGELFF. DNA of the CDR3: TGCAGCGTTGAAAGGGCTAGCGGTAGGACCGGGGAGCTGTTTTTT.

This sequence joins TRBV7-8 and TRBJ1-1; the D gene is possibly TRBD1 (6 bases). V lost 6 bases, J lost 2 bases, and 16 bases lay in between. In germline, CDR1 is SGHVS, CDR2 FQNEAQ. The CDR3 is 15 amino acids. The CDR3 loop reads CASRSAHRANTEAFF. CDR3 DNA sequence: TGTGCCAGCAGGAGCGCTCACAGGGCTAACACTGAAGCTTTCTTT.

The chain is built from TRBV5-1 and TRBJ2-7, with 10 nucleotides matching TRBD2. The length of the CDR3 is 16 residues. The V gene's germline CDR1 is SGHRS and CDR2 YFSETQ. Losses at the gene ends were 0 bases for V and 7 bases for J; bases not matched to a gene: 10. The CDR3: CASSLVAGGPGREQYF. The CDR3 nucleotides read TGCGCCAGCAGCTTGGTAGCGGGGGGCCCCGGGAGGGAGCAGTACTTC.

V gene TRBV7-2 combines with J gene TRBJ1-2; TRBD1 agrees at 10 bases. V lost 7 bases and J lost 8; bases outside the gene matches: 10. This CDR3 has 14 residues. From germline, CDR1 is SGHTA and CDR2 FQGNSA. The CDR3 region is CASNADRGRVGYTF. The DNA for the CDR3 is TGTGCCAGCAACGCAGACAGGGGGCGCGTAGGCTACACCTTC.

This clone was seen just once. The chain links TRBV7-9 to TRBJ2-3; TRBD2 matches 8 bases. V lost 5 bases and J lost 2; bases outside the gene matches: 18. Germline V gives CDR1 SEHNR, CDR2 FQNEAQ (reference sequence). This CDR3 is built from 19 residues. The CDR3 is CASSLGDTLAGGDTDTQYF. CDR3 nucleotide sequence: TGTGCCAGCAGCCTCGGAGATACTCTAGCGGGCGGGGACACAGATACGCAGTATTTT.

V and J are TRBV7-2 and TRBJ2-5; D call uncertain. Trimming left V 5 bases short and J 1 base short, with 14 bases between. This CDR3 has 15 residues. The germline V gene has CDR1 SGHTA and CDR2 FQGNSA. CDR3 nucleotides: TGTGCCAGCAGCGTAGACCCAACTTTCCAAGAGACCCAGTACTTC. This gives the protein CASSVDPTFQETQYF. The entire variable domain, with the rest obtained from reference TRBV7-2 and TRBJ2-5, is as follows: GAGVSQSPSNKVTEKGKDVELRCDPISGHTALYWYRQSLGQGLEFLIYFQGNSAPDKSGLPSDRFSAERTGGSVSTLTIQRTQQEDSAVYLCASSVDPTFQETQYFGPGTRLLVL.

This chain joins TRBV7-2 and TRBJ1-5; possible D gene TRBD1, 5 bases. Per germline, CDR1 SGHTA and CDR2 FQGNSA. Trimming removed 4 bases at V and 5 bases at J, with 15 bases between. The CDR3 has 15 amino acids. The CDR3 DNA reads TGTGCCAGCAGCTGGGACTCAGCAAAACATCAGCCCCAGCATTTT. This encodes CASSWDSAKHQPQHF.

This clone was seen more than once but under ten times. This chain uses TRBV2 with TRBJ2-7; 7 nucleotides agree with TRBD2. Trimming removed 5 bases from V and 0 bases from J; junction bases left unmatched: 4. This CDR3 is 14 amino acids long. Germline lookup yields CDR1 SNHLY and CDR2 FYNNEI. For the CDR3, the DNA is TGTGCCAGCAGTTTCCGGGAGGTCTCCTACGAGCAGTACTTC. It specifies CASSFREVSYEQYF.

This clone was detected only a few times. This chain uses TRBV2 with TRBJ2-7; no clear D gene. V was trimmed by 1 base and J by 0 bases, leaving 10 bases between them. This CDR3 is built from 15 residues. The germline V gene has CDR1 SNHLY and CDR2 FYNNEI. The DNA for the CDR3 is TGTGCCAGCAGTGAAGATACAGTACGCTCCTACGAGCAGTACTTC. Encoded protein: CASSEDTVRSYEQYF. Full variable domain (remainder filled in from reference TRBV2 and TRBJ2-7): EPEVTQTPSHQVTQMGQEVILRCVPISNHLYFYWYRQILGQKVEFLVSFYNNEISEKSEIFDDQFSVERPDGSNFTLKIRSTKLEDSAMYFCASSEDTVRSYEQYFGPGTRLTVT.

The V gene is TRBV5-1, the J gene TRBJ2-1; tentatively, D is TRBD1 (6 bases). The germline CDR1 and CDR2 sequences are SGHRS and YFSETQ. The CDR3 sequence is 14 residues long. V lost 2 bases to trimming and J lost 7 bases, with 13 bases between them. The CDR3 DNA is TGCGCCAGCAGCTTAGGGGGTGCATGGAATGAGCAGTTCTTC. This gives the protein CASSLGGAWNEQFF.

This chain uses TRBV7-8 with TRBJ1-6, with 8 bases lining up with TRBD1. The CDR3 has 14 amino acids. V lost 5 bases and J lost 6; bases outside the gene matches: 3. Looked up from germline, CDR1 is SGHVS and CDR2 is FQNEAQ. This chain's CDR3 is CASSRGQGNSPLHF. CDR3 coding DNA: TGTGCCAGCAGCCGAGGACAGGGTAATTCACCCCTCCACTTT.

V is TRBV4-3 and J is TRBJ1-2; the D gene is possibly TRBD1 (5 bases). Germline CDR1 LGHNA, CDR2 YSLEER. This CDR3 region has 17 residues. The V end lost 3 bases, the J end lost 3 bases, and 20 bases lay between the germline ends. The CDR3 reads CASSHLTGGVGDYGYTF. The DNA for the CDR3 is TGCGCCAGCAGCCACCTCACGGGAGGGGTTGGCGACTATGGCTACACCTTC.

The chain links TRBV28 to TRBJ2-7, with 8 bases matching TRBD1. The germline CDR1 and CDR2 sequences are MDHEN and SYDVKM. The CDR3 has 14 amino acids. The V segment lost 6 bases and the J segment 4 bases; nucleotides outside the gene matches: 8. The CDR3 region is CASRQGAFLYEQYF. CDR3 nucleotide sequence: TGTGCCAGCAGGCAGGGGGCATTCTTGTACGAGCAGTACTTC.